These 4 T cell receptor beta chains came from one sample sequenced in a study of identical twins. TCRdb re-called the 5' RACE reads through MiXCR, storing one row per CDR3 protein. The sample lists hundreds of thousands of distinct CDR3 sequences; under 9% were seen once. These records were also assigned to another study, of yellow fever vaccine responses in identical twins.

The sequenced sample consisted of PBMCs. The receptors come from a woman between 18 and 29 years old in good health.

This clonotype was observed a few times. This sequence joins TRBV20-1 and TRBJ2-3; 8 bases line up with TRBD2. The germline V gene has CDR1 DFQATT and CDR2 SNEGSKA (reference sequence). The CDR3 covers 15 residues. CDR3 loop: CSGTGTSGRTDTQYF. The CDR3 DNA follows: TGCAGCGGAACGGGAACTAGCGGCCGCACAGATACGCAGTATTTT.

The rearrangement uses TRBV25-1 and TRBJ2-7, with D possibly matching TRBD2 (6 bases). Germline lookup yields CDR1 MGHDK and CDR2 SYGVNS. CDR3 length: 16 amino acids. V was shortened by 3 bases and J by 0 bases, with 15 bases between the two germline ends. For the CDR3, the DNA is TGTGCCAGCAGTGACCCGAGTGGAGGGTTCTCCTACGAGCAGTACTTC. This translates into CASSDPSGGFSYEQYF.

This clonotype was counted only a few times. The rearrangement uses TRBV20-1 and TRBJ1-6; D remains ambiguous. CDR1 and CDR2 (germline): DFQATT, SNEGSKA (reference sequence). V lost 5 bases and J lost 9, with 11 bases in between. The CDR3 contains 12 residues. The CDR3 nucleotides read TGCAGTGCTCCAAAACCGGGTTCACCCCTCCACTTT. It encodes CSAPKPGSPLHF.

V usage is TRBV7-9 and J usage is TRBJ2-7; TRBD2 might be the D (6 bases). The V end was cut by 2 bases, the J end by 3 bases, with 17 bases between. CDR1 is SEHNR and CDR2 is FQNEAQ in the germline V gene (reference sequence). The CDR3 extends over 16 amino acids. As DNA, the CDR3 is TGTGCCAGCAGCTTATCCTCGACTGGGGGGATCTACGAGCAGTACTTC. Translating gives CASSLSSTGGIYEQYF.